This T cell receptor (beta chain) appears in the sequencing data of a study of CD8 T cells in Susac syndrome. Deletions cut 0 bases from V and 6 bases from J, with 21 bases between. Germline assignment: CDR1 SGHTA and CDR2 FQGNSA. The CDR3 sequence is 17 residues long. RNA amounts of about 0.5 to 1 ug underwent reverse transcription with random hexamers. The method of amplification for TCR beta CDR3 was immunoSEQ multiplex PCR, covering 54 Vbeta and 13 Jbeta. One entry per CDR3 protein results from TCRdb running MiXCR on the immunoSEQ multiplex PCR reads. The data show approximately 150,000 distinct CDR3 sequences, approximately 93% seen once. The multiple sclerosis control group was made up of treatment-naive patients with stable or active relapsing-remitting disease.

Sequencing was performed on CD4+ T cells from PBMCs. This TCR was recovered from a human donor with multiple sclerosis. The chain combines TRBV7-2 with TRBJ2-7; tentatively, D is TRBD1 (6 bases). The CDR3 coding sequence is TGTGCCAGCAGCTTAGCCCTCGTTTGGCAGGGGCAGTCCGAGCAGTACTTC. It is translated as CASSLALVWQGQSEQYF.